This paragraph covers one T cell receptor (beta chain) sequence. Its antigen is unidentified. The CDR3 loop spans 13 amino acids. Per germline, CDR1 SGDLS and CDR2 YYNGEE. Between the trimmed V and J ends, which lost 4 bases and 4 bases, there was a span of 8 bases. Some clones are missing from TCRdb's copy, which holds only in-frame ones; the method was immunoSEQ multiplex PCR. This table holds 15,000 or so clones, 65% found once. These data belong to a study of neoadjuvant anti-PD-1 for oral cavity cancer. Overall study findings and caveats: Post-nivolumab, blood T cell clonality was significantly elevated in non-responders.

The genes are TRBV9 and TRBJ2-2; D not certain. This sequence originates from a person aged 35-79 years with oral cavity squamous cell carcinoma. The sequencing here drew on PBMCs, taken before nivolumab (anti-PD-1) treatment. The CDR3 spells CASSRRPTGELFF. The DNA for the CDR3 is TGTGCCAGCAGCAGAAGACCCACCGGGGAGCTGTTTTTT. Using reference TRBV9 and TRBJ2-2 for the parts outside the CDR3, the full variable domain is DSGVTQTPKHLITATGQRVTLRCSPRSGDLSVYWYQQSLDQGLQFLIQYYNGEERAKGNILERFSAQQFPDLHSELNLSSLELGDSALYFCASSRRPTGELFFGEGSRLTVL.